This T cell receptor (beta chain) emerged from a study of T cells in Graves' hyperthyroidism and ophthalmopathy. Overall study context: At initial diagnosis, before any treatment had begun, peripheral blood was obtained.

Amplified regions were TCR beta CDR3 sequences from RNA transcripts. The HTBI primer set was used in a first-round RT-PCR of the TCR CDR3. One entry per CDR3 protein results from TCRdb running MiXCR on the multiplex PCR reads. Of 300,000 to 450,000 distinct CDR3 sequences listed, less than 20% are singletons. PBMCs were sourced from approximately 9.3 ml fresh peripheral blood. This clonotype showed up just a few times. Its target is unknown. CDR3 length equals 17 residues. V was trimmed by 4 bases and J by 0 bases, leaving 15 bases between them. Germline assignment: CDR1 SNHLY and CDR2 FYNNEI. Study-wide results and limits: Most clonotypes expanded in the thyroid (above 0.001) were also present in blood. A median 6.5 months before onset, the model predicted ophthalmopathy.

This TCR was sampled from a man aged 18-30 years with Graves' ophthalmopathy. The V gene is TRBV2, the J gene TRBJ2-2, with a tentative D call TRBD1 (5 bases). The sequencing input was blood. The CDR3: CASSVPSTRANTGELFF. CDR3 nucleotides: TGTGCCAGCAGTGTACCCTCTACCAGGGCGAACACCGGGGAGCTGTTTTTT.